One sample yielded the 18 T cell receptor beta chains listed below, sequenced in a study of breast tumors, draining lymph nodes, adjacent tissues. Samples came from axillary lymph nodes draining the breast cancer. TCRdb called the multiplex PCR reads again in MiXCR, with one record for every CDR3 protein. The table lists fewer than 150,000 distinct CDR3 sequences, 21% of them singletons. Specimen: axillary lymph node tissue. The receptors here all came from a female donor with breast cancer. Some clones in this sample may be carry-over from other donors' samples.

The sample holds many counts of this clonotype. The chain recombines TRBV7-9 with TRBJ1-2, with D hard to call. The CDR3 length is 15 residues. Trimming removed 4 bases at V and 1 base at J, with 13 bases between. The germline gives CDR1 SEHNR, CDR2 FQNEAQ (reference sequence). CDR3 in DNA: TGTGCCAGCAGCTGGCCCCGGGCGAGTAACTATGGCTACACCTTC. Protein product: CASSWPRASNYGYTF.

This clonotype was seen a handful of times. The genes are TRBV7-9 and TRBJ2-6, with 8 positions matching TRBD1. V lost 4 bases and J lost 2; bases outside the gene matches: 10. The germline gives CDR1 SEHNR, CDR2 FQNEAQ (reference sequence). The CDR3 has 18 amino acids. CDR3 residues: CASSSPGGDFAGANVLTF. Written as DNA, the CDR3 is TGTGCCAGCAGCTCACCAGGGGGCGATTTCGCTGGGGCCAACGTCCTGACTTTC. The variable domain in full, with the rest retrieved from reference TRBV7-9 and TRBJ2-6, is DTGVSQNPRHKITKRGQNVTFRCDPISEHNRLYWYRQTLGQGPEFLTYFQNEAQLEKSRLLSDRFSAERPKGSFSTLEIQRTEQGDSAMYLCASSSPGGDFAGANVLTFGAGSRLTVL.

There are many counts of this clonotype. The chain recombines TRBV3-1 with TRBJ2-7, with D tentatively TRBD2 (5 bases). The CDR3 sequence is 13 residues long. Trimming took off 0 bases at V and 5 bases at J, with 8 bases between the two ends. The germline V gene encodes CDR1 LGHDT and CDR2 YNNKEL (reference sequence). The CDR3 sequence: CASSQDWRNEQYF. In DNA, the CDR3 is TGTGCCAGCAGCCAAGATTGGAGGAACGAGCAGTACTTC.

This clonotype was detected ten times or more. The chain joins TRBV29-1 to TRBJ2-3; TRBD2 matches at 7 bases. V dropped 7 bases and J dropped 1; count of bases not matched to a gene: 8. Germline assignment: CDR1 SQVTM and CDR2 ANQGSEA. This CDR3 region has 14 residues. The CDR3 sequence: CSARREWGTDTQYF. The CDR3 bases are TGCAGCGCCCGGCGGGAGTGGGGCACAGATACGCAGTATTTT.

This clonotype was seen ten or more times. V is TRBV5-1 and J is TRBJ2-1; D remains ambiguous. The CDR3 length is 14 residues. The V gene lost 0 bases and the J gene lost 4 bases, with 8 bases spanning the gap. The V gene's germline CDR1 is SGHRS and CDR2 YFSETQ. The CDR3 loop is CASSLAKIYNEQFF. The CDR3 DNA reads as TGCGCCAGCAGCTTGGCCAAGATTTACAATGAGCAGTTCTTC.

This clonotype was picked up many times. The chain uses TRBV20-1 and TRBJ1-2; D possibly corresponds to TRBD1 (6 bases). V gave up 2 bases and J gave up 8 bases, with 12 bases separating them. The CDR3 runs 12 residues. CDR1 and CDR2 from the germline V gene are DFQATT and SNEGSKA (reference sequence). CDR3 DNA: TGCAGTGCTAGATTACAGGGAGGCGGCTACACCTTC. It is translated as CSARLQGGGYTF.

The V and J genes are TRBV5-4 and TRBJ1-1, with a tentative D call TRBD1 (5 bases). The CDR3 length is 14 residues. V shed 4 bases and J shed 1 base, with 11 bases lying between them. Germline V lookup: CDR1 SGHNT, CDR2 YYREEE (reference sequence). In DNA, the CDR3 is TGTGCCAGCAGCCGGGACGCCTCGAACACTGAAGCTTTCTTT. It translates to CASSRDASNTEAFF.

On this clonotype: Given a much more abundant clone one base away, this may be a read error. This chain connects TRBV20-1 to TRBJ2-6; D is possibly TRBD1 (5 bases). This CDR3 is built from 13 residues. Germline V gene sequence: CDR1 DFQATT, CDR2 SNEGSKA (reference sequence). This CDR3 is CSARRSGADVLTF. For the CDR3, the DNA is TGCAGTGCTAGGAGATCTGGGGCCGACGTCCTGACTTTC.

In its sample, this clonotype was seen many times. The chain's CDR3 is CASSLVDTNTGELFF. CDR3 coding DNA: TGTGCCAGCAGCTTAGTGGACACCAACACCGGGGAGCTGTTTTTT. V gene TRBV7-9 combines with J gene TRBJ2-2, with TRBD1 as a possible D gene (5 bases). CDR3 length: 15 residues. The ends were cut back, 1 base at V and 2 bases at J, with 8 bases in the middle. CDR1 SEHNR and CDR2 FQNEAQ come from the germline V gene (reference sequence).

This clonotype was detected a few times. V and J are TRBV11-2 and TRBJ2-1, with 9 bases that match TRBD1. CDR3 length: 19 amino acids. Germline values: CDR1 SGHAT, CDR2 FQNNGV. The ends lost 2 bases at V and 6 bases at J; junction bases unmatched: 17. The DNA of the CDR3 is TGTGCCAGCAGCTTACGCCTATCTTCCGGGACAGGGATAGGCAATGAGCAGTTCTTC. Translated, it gives CASSLRLSSGTGIGNEQFF.

This clonotype was recorded a few times. This rearrangement joins TRBV7-9 to TRBJ1-3; 12 bases are a match to TRBD1. The CDR3 is 17 amino acids. CDR1 SEHNR and CDR2 FQNEAQ come from the germline V gene (reference sequence). V lost 5 bases, J lost 0 bases, and 5 bases stayed unmatched. CDR3 DNA sequence: TGTGCCAGCAGCCGGGACAGGGGGCTGAGCTCTGGAAACACCATATATTTT. Translated: CASSRDRGLSSGNTIYF.

This clonotype has at least ten counts. V is TRBV5-1 and J is TRBJ2-3, with D perhaps matching TRBD2 (5 bases). Germline CDR1 is SGHRS and CDR2 is YFSETQ. This CDR3 region has 13 residues. Deletions cut 2 bases from V and 6 bases from J, with 10 bases between. The CDR3 region is CASSLEGMDTQYF. The CDR3 nucleotides are TGCGCCAGCAGCTTAGAGGGTATGGATACGCAGTATTTT.

The chain has TRBV24-1 and TRBJ2-4; D may match TRBD1 or TRBD2 (5 bases each). Germline V gene lookup returns CDR1 KGHDR and CDR2 SFDVKD. The CDR3 loop spans 18 amino acids. Trimming removed 3 bases at V and 0 bases at J, with 17 bases between. CDR3 protein: CATSDAPGPEPAKNIQYF. The CDR3 DNA is TGTGCCACCAGTGATGCCCCGGGACCGGAACCAGCCAAAAACATTCAGTACTTC.

This clonotype was picked up many times. This chain connects TRBV20-1 to TRBJ1-6; D is ambiguous. Germline V gene sequence: CDR1 DFQATT, CDR2 SNEGSKA (reference sequence). CDR3 size: 16 residues. The V and J ends lost 6 bases and 2 bases respectively, with 17 bases between them. Here the CDR3 reads CSADPPGSAYNSPLHF. DNA of the CDR3: TGCAGTGCGGACCCTCCGGGGAGCGCCTATAATTCACCCCTCCACTTT.

This clonotype has at least ten counts. This chain links TRBV5-5 with TRBJ2-5; D possibly matches TRBD1 or TRBD2 (5 bases each). Trimming took off 3 bases at V and 1 base at J, with 10 bases between the two ends. The CDR3 is 14 residues long. Germline CDR1 is SGHKS and CDR2 is YYEKEE (reference sequence). CDR3 DNA sequence: TGTGCCAGCAGCTCAGGGAGCGTCCAAGAGACCCAGTACTTC. Amino acids: CASSSGSVQETQYF.

The chain combines TRBV30 with TRBJ2-1; D unresolved. Looked up from germline, CDR1 is GTSNPN and CDR2 is SVGIG (reference sequence). Trimming removed 5 bases from V and 1 base from J, with 6 bases in between. This CDR3 is built from 12 residues. CDR3 region: CAWDSSYNEQFF. The CDR3 DNA follows: TGTGCCTGGGATTCATCCTACAATGAGCAGTTCTTC.

In this sample, this clonotype turned up many times. This chain uses TRBV9 with TRBJ2-5; 8 nucleotides agree with TRBD2. Trimming cost V 3 bases and J 6 bases; bases outside gene matches: 13. Germline V gene lookup returns CDR1 SGDLS and CDR2 YYNGEE. This CDR3 is built from 16 residues. CDR3 loop: CASSAHSSTSVKTQYF. CDR3 nucleotides: TGTGCCAGCAGCGCTCATTCGTCGACTAGCGTGAAGACCCAGTACTTC.

This clonotype was picked up many times. The chain employs TRBV5-4 and TRBJ2-7; the match to TRBD2 covers 7 bases. This CDR3 is built from 13 residues. Germline-derived CDR1 and CDR2 are SGHNT and YYREEE (reference sequence). After removal of 9 bases from V and 3 bases from J, the junction contained 9 bases not matched to a gene. DNA of the CDR3: TGTGCCATCGGAACGGGGGGTAGCTACGAGCAGTACTTC. This gives the protein CAIGTGGSYEQYF. The whole variable domain, remainder taken from reference TRBV5-4 and TRBJ2-7, is ETGVTQSPTHLIKTRGQQVTLRCSSQSGHNTVSWYQQALGQGPQFIFQYYREEENGRGNFPPRFSGLQFPNYSSELNVNALELDDSALYLCAIGTGGSYEQYFGPGTRLTVT.